The 4 T cell receptor beta chains below come from one sample, sequenced in a study of tumor-infiltrating lymphocytes in primary liver carcinoma. The blood RNA (from unsorted whole blood) was obtained, and germline DNA was also extracted. With a constant-region primer, TCR beta cDNA was made from 400 to 550 ng of total RNA. Sequencing libraries for TCR beta derived from three nested multiplex PCR rounds that used slightly modified ARM-PCR. A C-beta reverse primer and TRBV1-TRBV30 forward primers served in each of the first two PCR rounds, at approximately 10 cycles apiece. Using its own MiXCR run on the multiplex PCR reads, TCRdb lists one record per CDR3 protein. The repertoire holds 300,000 to 400,000 distinct CDR3 sequences, about two thirds seen once, with about 6% in the top ten. Sequenced sample: peripheral blood. These TCRs come from a man between 40 and 49 years old with primary liver carcinoma and hepatitis B virus infection.

Concerning this clonotype itself: A much larger clone sits a single nucleotide away, making a read error possible. The chain has TRBV4-1 and TRBJ2-2; unclear D gene. V lost 4 bases, J lost 0 bases, and 6 bases lay in between. This CDR3 is 14 amino acids long. Germline V gene lookup returns CDR1 MGHRA and CDR2 YSYEKL. CDR3 amino acids: CASSRGSNTGELFF. The CDR3 DNA reads TGCGCCAGCAGCCGTGGGTCGAACACCGGGGAGCTGTTTTTT.

This chain links TRBV11-2 with TRBJ2-4, with D hard to call. Trimming cost V 7 bases and J 0 bases, with 13 bases left between them. This CDR3 has 15 amino acids. Germline CDR1 and CDR2: SGHAT and FQNNGV. This CDR3 reads CASTTSAVAKNIQYF. CDR3 coding DNA: TGTGCCAGCACCACTTCGGCGGTAGCCAAAAACATTCAGTACTTC.

This clonotype appeared many times. The chain couples TRBV5-5 to TRBJ2-1; TRBD1 aligns across 8 bases. Trimming cost V 7 bases and J 9 bases; bases outside gene matches: 9. The CDR3 is made up of 13 amino acids. Germline V lookup: CDR1 SGHKS, CDR2 YYEKEE (reference sequence). CDR3 in DNA: TGTGCCAGCGGACAGGGAGTGGGTAGTGAGCAGTTCTTC. Protein: CASGQGVGSEQFF.

This clonotype was seen at least ten times. The gene calls are TRBV11-2 and TRBJ2-6, with D unclear. Trimming removed 5 bases from V and 0 bases from J, with 11 bases in between. There are 16 residues in the CDR3. Germline V CDR1 and CDR2: SGHAT, FQNNGV. The CDR3 is CASSRQISSGANVLTF. The CDR3 region has the DNA TGTGCCAGCAGCCGACAAATTAGCTCTGGGGCCAACGTCCTGACTTTC. Together with reference TRBV11-2 and TRBJ2-6, the CDR3 gives the full variable domain: EAGVAQSPRYKIIEKRQSVAFWCNPISGHATLYWYQQILGQGPKLLIQFQNNGVVDDSQLPKDRFSAERLKGVDSTLKIQPAKLEDSAVYLCASSRQISSGANVLTFGAGSRLTVL.